This T cell receptor (beta chain) was found in a study of T cells in placental villitis. With regard to the full study: Placental TCR-beta repertoires were compared across villitis of unknown etiology, gestational-age-matched unaffected controls, and infectious villitis in order to test an allograft-versus-infection hypothesis. Overall study outcomes, separate from this receptor: Small amounts of decidua were contained in the paraffin blocks, so some of the captured T cells, especially in controls, may have been decidual rather than villous infiltrates. CMV-specific clone frequencies were higher in infectious CMV cases than in villitis of unknown etiology (roughly 0.011 vs 0.001), which did not differ from controls. Sequencing bulk tissue could not tell helper, regulatory or cytotoxic T cells apart, could not separate maternal from fetal T cells, and left out gamma-delta receptors. Expanded clones in villitis of unknown etiology were largely private to each placenta, suggesting no single initiating antigen. Villitis of unknown etiology placentae showed higher clonality than controls (median approximately 0.05 versus 0.006, p=0.0025), indicating clonal expansion.

For this clone: Its antigen remains unidentified. There are no base qualities to consult, and no much larger clone falls within one base.

TCR-beta CDR3 regions were amplified from genomic DNA with the immunoSEQ v4 bias-controlled multiplex PCR assay, run blinded to group allocation. To estimate the quantities of nucleated cells and T cells in each sample, reference gene primers were added alongside the TCR-beta primers. Sequencing of the libraries was performed on an Illumina MiSeq with a 100-cycle paired-end protocol. Concerning the study's data processing: In the immunoSEQ Analyzer software, diversity and richness were calculated, with richness measured by iChao1 and clonality based on Pielou evenness and Shannon diversity on a 0-1 scale where a higher value means less diversity. Using confidence 3 and substitution 2, CDR3 amino acid sequences together with their V/J genes were queried against VDJdb for CMV, EBV and influenza A specificities. The Morisita-Horn index was used to assess TCR-beta amino acid clonotype overlap between villitis of unknown etiology, infectious villitis and control repertoires. The table was pulled from immuneACCESS by TCRdb, which kept in-frame rearrangements only. Such tables lose some clones; where checked, under half of the loss comes from unresolved V genes, and the rest has no known cause. V and J calls plus clone size are reproduced from that table; the DNA served to infer D and trimming. The sample table shows roughly 810 clones, and over 65% are seen once. Together, the top ten hold about 12% of the sample.

Using the Amsterdam Criteria, researchers selected ten or so placentae that carried a pathological diagnosis of high-grade villitis of unknown etiology. Significantly higher gravidity and parity and more prior miscarriages were observed in mothers with villitis of unknown etiology than in the control and infectious villitis groups. After delivery, the placentae were collected and evaluated both grossly and histologically, and only then was archival tissue selected. Five 10-micron scrolls were cut from each FFPE block, and DNA was isolated using the AllPrep DNA/RNA FFPE Tissue kit. NanoDrop was used to check DNA concentration and purity, while a Bioanalyzer was used to assess RNA quality. The germline V end is reduced by 4 bases and the J end by 6 bases; junction bases left unmatched: 5. CDR1 and CDR2 are read off the germline V gene (reference sequence) as SGHNT and YYREEE. The CDR3, cysteine through phenylalanine, is 13 amino acids long. The DNA shown is the 39-base CDR3, in frame from base 1.

The rearrangement joined TRBV5-4 to TRBJ1-1, and TRBD1 matches 8 of the central bases. The receptor was isolated from a human patient with villitis of unknown etiology; the placental T cells may come from both mother and fetus. The sequencing sample was made of placental tissue containing maternal and fetal cells. The nucleotide sequence is given as TGTGCCAGCAGCCAGGACAGGGCCCCTGAAGCTTTCTTT. Its protein product is CASSQDRAPEAFF. Extended through the reference TRBV5-4 and TRBJ1-1 proteins, this CDR3 yields the full variable domain: ETGVTQSPTHLIKTRGQQVTLRCSSQSGHNTVSWYQQALGQGPQFIFQYYREEENGRGNFPPRFSGLQFPNYSSELNVNALELDDSALYLCASSQDRAPEAFFGQGTRLTVV.